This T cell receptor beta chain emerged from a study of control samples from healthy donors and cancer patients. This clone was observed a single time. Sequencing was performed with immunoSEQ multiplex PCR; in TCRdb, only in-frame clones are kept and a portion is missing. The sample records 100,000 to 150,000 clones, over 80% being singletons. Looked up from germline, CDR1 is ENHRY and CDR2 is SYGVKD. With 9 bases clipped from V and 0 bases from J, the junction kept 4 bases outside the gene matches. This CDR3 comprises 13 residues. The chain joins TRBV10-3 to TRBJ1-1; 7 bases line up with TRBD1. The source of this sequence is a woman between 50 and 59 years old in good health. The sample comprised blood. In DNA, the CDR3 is TGTGCCATTCGGGGACAGATGAACACTGAAGCTTTCTTT. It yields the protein CAIRGQMNTEAFF.